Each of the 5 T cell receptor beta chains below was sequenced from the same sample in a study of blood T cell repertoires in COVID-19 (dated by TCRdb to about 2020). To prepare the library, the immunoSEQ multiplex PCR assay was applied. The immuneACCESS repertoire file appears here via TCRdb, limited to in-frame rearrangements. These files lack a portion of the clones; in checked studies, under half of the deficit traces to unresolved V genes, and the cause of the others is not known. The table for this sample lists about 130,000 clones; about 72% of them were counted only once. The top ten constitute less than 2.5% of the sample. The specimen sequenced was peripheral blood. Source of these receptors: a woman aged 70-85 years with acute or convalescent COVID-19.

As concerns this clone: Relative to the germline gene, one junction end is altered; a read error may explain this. CDR3 amino acids: CASSQSPIPRQPWLF. DNA of the CDR3: TGCGCCAGCAGCCAAAGCCCGATACCCCGACAGCCTTGGCTTTTT. The rearrangement uses TRBV4-1 and TRBJ1-4; possibly TRBD1 for D (5 bases). Germline V lookup: CDR1 MGHRA, CDR2 YSYEKL. The CDR3 is 15 residues long.

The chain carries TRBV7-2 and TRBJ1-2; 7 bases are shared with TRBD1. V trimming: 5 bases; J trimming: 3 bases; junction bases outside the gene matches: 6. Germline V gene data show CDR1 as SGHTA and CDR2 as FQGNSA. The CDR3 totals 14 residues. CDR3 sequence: CASSPSGTDYGYTF. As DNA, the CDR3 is TGTGCCAGCAGCCCATCCGGGACAGACTATGGCTACACCTTC. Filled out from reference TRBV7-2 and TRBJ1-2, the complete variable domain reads GAGVSQSPSNKVTEKGKDVELRCDPISGHTALYWYRQSLGQGLEFLIYFQGNSAPDKSGLPSDRFSAERTGGSVSTLTIQRTQQEDSAVYLCASSPSGTDYGYTFGSGTRLTVV.

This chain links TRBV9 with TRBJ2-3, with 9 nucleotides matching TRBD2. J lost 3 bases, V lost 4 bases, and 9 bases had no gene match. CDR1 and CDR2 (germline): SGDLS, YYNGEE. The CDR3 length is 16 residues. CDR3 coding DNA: TGTGCCAGCAGCCCCCGCCTAGCGGGACGGACAGATACGCAGTATTTT. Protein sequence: CASSPRLAGRTDTQYF.

The DNA of the CDR3 is TGTGCCAGCAGTTACTGGGGGGGCGAGACAGATACGCAGTATTTT. Its translation: CASSYWGGETDTQYF. The rearrangement joins TRBV6-2 or TRBV6-3 to TRBJ2-3; D is perhaps TRBD2 (7 bases). The CDR3 extends over 15 amino acids. Germline assignment: CDR1 MNHEY and CDR2 SVGEGT. Trimming left V 1 base short and J 3 bases short, with 11 bases between.

The DNA for the CDR3 is TGTGCCAGCAGCTTAATACAGGGAACTGAAGCTTTCTTT. Its translation is CASSLIQGTEAFF. The chain employs TRBV7-8 and TRBJ1-1; D may be TRBD1 (6 bases). The CDR3 has 13 residues. V was shortened by 2 bases and J by 5 bases, with 9 bases between the two germline ends. Per germline, CDR1 SGHVS and CDR2 FQNEAQ.